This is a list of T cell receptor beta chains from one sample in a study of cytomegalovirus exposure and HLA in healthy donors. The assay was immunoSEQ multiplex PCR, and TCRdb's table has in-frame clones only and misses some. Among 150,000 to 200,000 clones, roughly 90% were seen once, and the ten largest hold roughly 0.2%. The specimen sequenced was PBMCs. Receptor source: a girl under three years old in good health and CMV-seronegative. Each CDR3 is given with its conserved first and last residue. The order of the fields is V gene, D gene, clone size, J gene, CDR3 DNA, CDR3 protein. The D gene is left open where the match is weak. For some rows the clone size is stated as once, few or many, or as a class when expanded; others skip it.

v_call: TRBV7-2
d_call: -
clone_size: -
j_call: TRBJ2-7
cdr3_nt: TGTGCCAGCAGCTTCACCGTGAACGGCGAGCAGTACTTC
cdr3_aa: CASSFTVNGEQYF

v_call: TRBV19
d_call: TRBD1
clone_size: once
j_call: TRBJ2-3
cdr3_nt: TGTGCCAGTAGTAACGGACAGGGAACAGATACGCAGTATTTT
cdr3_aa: CASSNGQGTDTQYF

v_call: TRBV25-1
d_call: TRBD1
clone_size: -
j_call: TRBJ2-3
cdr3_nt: TGTGCCAGCAGTCTCGGGACAGGGATGGATACGCAGTATTTT
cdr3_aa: CASSLGTGMDTQYF

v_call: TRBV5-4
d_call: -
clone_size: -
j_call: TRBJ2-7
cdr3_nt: TGTGCCAGCAGCTTGGATAGCGGTTCCTACGAGCAGTACTTC
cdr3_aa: CASSLDSGSYEQYF

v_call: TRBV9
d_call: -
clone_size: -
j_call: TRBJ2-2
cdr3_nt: TGTGCCAGCAGCGTAGTAGCCCCGAGTGCGTTTCCCGGGGAGCTGTTTTTT
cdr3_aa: CASSVVAPSAFPGELFF

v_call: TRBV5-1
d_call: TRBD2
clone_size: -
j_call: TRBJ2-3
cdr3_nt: TGCGCCAGCAGCCGGGCTAGCGGGGGCACAGATACGCAGTATTTT
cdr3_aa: CASSRASGGTDTQYF

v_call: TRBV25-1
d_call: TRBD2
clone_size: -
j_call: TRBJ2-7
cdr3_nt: TGTGCCAGCAGTGAATATAGCGGGAGGGTCTACGAGCAGTACTTC
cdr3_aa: CASSEYSGRVYEQYF

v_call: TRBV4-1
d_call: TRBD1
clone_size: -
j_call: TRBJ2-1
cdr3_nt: TGCGCCAGCAGCCAAGAAAGAGGGACAGGCAATGAGCAGTTCTTC
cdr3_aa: CASSQERGTGNEQFF

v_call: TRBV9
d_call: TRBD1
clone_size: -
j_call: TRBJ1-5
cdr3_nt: TGTGCCAGCAGCTCACAAGCGACAGGGGTAAGCAATCAGCCCCAGCATTTT
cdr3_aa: CASSSQATGVSNQPQHF

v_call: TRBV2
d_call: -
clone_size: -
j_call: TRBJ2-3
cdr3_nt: TGTGCCAGCAAGAGTGGTTCAGATACGCAGTATTTT
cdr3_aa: CASKSGSDTQYF

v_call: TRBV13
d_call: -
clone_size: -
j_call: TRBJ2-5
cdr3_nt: TGTGCCAGCAGCTTAACCTTAGGGGGGGGTCAAGAGACCCAGTACTTC
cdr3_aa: CASSLTLGGGQETQYF

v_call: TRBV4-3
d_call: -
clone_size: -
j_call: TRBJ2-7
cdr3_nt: TGCGCCAGCAGCCAAGATCGGAGAGGCTACGAGCAGTACTTC
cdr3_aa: CASSQDRRGYEQYF

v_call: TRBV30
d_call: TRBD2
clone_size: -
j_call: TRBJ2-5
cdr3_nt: TGTGCCTGGAGTGACGGACTAGCGGGAGCAGAGACCCAGTACTTC
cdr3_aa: CAWSDGLAGAETQYF

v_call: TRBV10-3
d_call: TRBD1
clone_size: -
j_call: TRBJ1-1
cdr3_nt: TGTGCCATCGGGTGGACAGGGAACACTGAAGCTTTCTTT
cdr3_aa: CAIGWTGNTEAFF

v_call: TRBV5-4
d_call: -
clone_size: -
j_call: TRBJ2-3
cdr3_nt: TGTGCCAGCAGCCGCACAACAGATACGCAGTATTTT
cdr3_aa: CASSRTTDTQYF

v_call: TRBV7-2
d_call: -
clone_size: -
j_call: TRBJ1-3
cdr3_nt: TGTGCCAGCACCCCGGGGTCAAAATCTGGAAACACCATATATTTT
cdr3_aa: CASTPGSKSGNTIYF

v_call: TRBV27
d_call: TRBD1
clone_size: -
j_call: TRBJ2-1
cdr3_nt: TGTGCCATCTCGGACAGGTTCGGAAATGAGCAGTTCTTC
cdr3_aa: CAISDRFGNEQFF

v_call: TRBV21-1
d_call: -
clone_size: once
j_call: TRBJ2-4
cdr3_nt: TGTGCCAGCAGCAAGATAAAGGGACTAGCGGGAGGGCTTGCCAAAAACATTCAGTACTTC
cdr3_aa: CASSKIKGLAGGLAKNIQYF

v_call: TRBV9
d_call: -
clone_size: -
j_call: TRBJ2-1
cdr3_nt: TGTGCCAGCAGCGTAGGGCTAGAAGCCTACAATGAGCAGTTCTTC
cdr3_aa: CASSVGLEAYNEQFF

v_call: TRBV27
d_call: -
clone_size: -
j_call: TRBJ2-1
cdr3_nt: TGTGCCAGCAGTTTCCTCAGGGAGCAGTTCTTC
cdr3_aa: CASSFLREQFF

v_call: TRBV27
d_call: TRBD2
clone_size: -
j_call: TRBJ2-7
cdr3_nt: TGTGCCAGCAGTTTACATGGACTAGCGGGGGGACTTCACTTC
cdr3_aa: CASSLHGLAGGLHF

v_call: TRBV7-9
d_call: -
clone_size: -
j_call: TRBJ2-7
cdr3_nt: TGTGCCAGCAGCTTAGTAAACTACGAGCAGTACTTC
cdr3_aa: CASSLVNYEQYF

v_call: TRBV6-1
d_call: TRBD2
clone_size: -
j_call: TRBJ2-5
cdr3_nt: TGTGCCAGCAGCCACCCAGCGGGGGGGCTGGTGACCCAGTACTTC
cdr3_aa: CASSHPAGGLVTQYF

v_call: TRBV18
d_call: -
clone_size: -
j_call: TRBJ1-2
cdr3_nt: TGTGCCAGCTCACCCCAGTCAGGGGACGCTGGTGGCTACACCTTC
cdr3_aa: CASSPQSGDAGGYTF

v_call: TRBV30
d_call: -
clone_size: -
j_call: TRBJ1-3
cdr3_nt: TGTGCCTGGGAAACTACCCTATCTGGAAACACCATATATTTT
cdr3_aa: CAWETTLSGNTIYF

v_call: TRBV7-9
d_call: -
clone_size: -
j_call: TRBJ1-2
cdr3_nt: TGTGCCAGCAGCTTCATGGAGGTGGACTATGGCTACACCTTC
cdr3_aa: CASSFMEVDYGYTF

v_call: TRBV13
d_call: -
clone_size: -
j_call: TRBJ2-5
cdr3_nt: TGTGCCAGCAGCCTCGTGGCCCAAGAGACCCAGTACTTC
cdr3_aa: CASSLVAQETQYF

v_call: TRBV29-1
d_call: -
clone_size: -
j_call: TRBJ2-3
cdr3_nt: TGCAGCTCCCAGGGGTACTCGGGCGGGCTAGATACGCAGTATTTT
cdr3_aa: CSSQGYSGGLDTQYF

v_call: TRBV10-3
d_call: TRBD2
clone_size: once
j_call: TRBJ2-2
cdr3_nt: TGTGCCATCATGCGGGGGATACTCGACACCGGGGAGCTGTTTTTT
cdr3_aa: CAIMRGILDTGELFF

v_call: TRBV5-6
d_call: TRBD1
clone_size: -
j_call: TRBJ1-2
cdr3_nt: TGTGCCAGCAGCGTGACAGGGGAAGGTGGCTACACCTTC
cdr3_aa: CASSVTGEGGYTF

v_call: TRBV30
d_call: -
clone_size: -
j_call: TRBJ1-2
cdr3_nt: TGTGCCCCCGGGGGGCCGTCATTAGCTAACTATGGCTACACCTTC
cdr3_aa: CAPGGPSLANYGYTF

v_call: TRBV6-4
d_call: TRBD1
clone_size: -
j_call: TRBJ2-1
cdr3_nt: TGTGCCAGCAGTGACTCGACAGGGGGTGCCTACAATGAGCAGTTCTTC
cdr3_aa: CASSDSTGGAYNEQFF

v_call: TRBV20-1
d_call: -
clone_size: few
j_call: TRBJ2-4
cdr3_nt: TGCAGTCCTAAAAACATTCAGTACTTC
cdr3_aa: CSPKNIQYF

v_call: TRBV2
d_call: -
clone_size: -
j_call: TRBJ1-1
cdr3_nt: TGTGCCAGCAGTGAGCGGGCTCTCACTGAAGCTTTCTTT
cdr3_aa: CASSERALTEAFF

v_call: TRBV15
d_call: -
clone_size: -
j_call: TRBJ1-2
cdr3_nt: TGTGCCACCAGCACAATAACCGAGCAAGACAGTAGACATGGCTACACCTTC
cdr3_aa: CATSTITEQDSRHGYTF

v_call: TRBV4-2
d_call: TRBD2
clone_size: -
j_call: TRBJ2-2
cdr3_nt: TGTGCCAGCAGCCAAGATTTGTCTAGCGGGGGGGTGGGAACCGGGGAGCTGTTTTTT
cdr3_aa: CASSQDLSSGGVGTGELFF

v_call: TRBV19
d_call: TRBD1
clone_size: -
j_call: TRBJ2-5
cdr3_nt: TGTGCCAGTAGTATTGGGACAGGGTCTGGACAGACCCAGTACTTC
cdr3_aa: CASSIGTGSGQTQYF

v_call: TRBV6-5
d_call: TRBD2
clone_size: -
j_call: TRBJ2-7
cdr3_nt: TGTGCCAGCAGTTACGGCGGGAGTCCCTCCTACGAGCAGTACTTC
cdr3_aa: CASSYGGSPSYEQYF

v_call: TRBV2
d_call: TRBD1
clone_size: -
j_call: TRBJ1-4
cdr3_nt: TGTGCCAGCGACCGGGACAGGACTGAAAAACTGTTTTTT
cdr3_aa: CASDRDRTEKLFF

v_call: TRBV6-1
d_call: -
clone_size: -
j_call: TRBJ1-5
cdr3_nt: TGTGCCAGCAGTGGAGACCCAGGGGCCCCCTATCAGCCCCAGCATTTT
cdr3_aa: CASSGDPGAPYQPQHF

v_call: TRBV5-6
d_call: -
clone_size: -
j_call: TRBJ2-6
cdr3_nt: TGTGCCAGCACCACCTGGGAGATTTTCAGCTCTGGGGCCAACGTCCTGACTTTC
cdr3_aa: CASTTWEIFSSGANVLTF

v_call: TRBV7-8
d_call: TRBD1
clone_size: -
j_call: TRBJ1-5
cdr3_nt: TGTGCCAGCAGCAGGGGGCGAGTCAATCAGCCCCAGCATTTT
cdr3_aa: CASSRGRVNQPQHF

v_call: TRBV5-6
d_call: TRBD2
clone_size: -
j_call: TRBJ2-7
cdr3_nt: TGTGCCAGCAGCTTGTGGACTAGCGGGAGGAGCTCCTACGAGCAGTACTTC
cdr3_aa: CASSLWTSGRSSYEQYF

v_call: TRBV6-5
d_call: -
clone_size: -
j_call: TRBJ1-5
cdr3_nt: TGTGCCAGCAGTAAGGGGACAAAGAATCAGCCCCAGCATTTT
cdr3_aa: CASSKGTKNQPQHF

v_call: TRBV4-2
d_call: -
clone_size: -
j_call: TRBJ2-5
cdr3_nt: TGTGCCAGCAGCCAGAGTCCCGGGCAAGAGACCCAGTACTTC
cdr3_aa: CASSQSPGQETQYF

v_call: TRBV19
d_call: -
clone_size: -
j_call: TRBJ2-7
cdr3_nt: TGTGCCAGTACTGGAAGCGGCTACGAGCAGTACTTC
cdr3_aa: CASTGSGYEQYF

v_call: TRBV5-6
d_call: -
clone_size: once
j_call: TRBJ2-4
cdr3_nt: TGTGCCAGCAGCTTGGATCCCTTGGGCCGTAGAGCCAAAAACATTCAGTACTTC
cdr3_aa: CASSLDPLGRRAKNIQYF

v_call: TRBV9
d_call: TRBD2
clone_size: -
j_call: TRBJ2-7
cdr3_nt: TGTGCCAGCAGCGTAGGATGGGGACTAGCGGGAGCCGAGCAGTACTTC
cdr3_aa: CASSVGWGLAGAEQYF

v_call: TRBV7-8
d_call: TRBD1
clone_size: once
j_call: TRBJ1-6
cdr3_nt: TGTGCCAGCACCCTTGTTCAGGACAGGAGCTCCTATAATTCACCCCTCCACTTT
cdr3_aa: CASTLVQDRSSYNSPLHF

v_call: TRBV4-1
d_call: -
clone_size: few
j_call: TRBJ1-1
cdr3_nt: TGCGCCATATCACAGGGCTCTGAAGCTTTCTTT
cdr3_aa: CAISQGSEAFF